These 9 T cell receptor beta chains were all obtained from the same sample, sequenced in a study of blood T cell repertoires in COVID-19 (dated by TCRdb to the early 2020s). The method was the immunoSEQ multiplex PCR assay. Not all clones reach the TCRdb copy of this immuneACCESS table, which keeps in-frame sequences only. Checked studies attribute under half of the gap to unresolved V genes and leave the rest unexplained. The table for this sample lists about 250,000 clones; 84% of them were counted only once. The biggest ten clones account for around a sixth of the sample. Sequenced material: peripheral blood. The receptors were sampled from a person aged 65 to 79 with COVID-19, enrolled during active disease.

V usage is TRBV28 and J usage is TRBJ1-2, with a tentative D call TRBD1 (6 bases). V shed 5 bases and J shed 6 bases, with 19 bases lying between them. CDR1 and CDR2 (germline): MDHEN, SYDVKM. There are 15 residues in the CDR3. The DNA for the CDR3 is TGTGCCAGCAGTGGGGGGGCAGGGTTCGTCCATGGCTACACCTTC. Translated, it gives CASSGGAGFVHGYTF.

The chain has TRBV28 and TRBJ1-2; D gene ambiguous. Trimming took 5 bases from V and 5 from J, leaving 12 bases between them. The CDR3 extends over 13 amino acids. Germline CDR1 is MDHEN and CDR2 is SYDVKM. The chain's CDR3 is CASSIRANYGYTF. The CDR3 DNA is TGTGCCAGCAGTATCCGAGCCAATTATGGCTACACCTTC.

CDR3 residues: CASSPRQFSYNSPLHF. CDR3 sequence (DNA): TGTGCCAGCAGCCCCCGACAGTTCTCCTATAATTCACCCCTCCACTTT. The chain carries TRBV9 and TRBJ1-6, with D tentatively TRBD1 (5 bases). V was clipped by 4 bases and J by 0 bases, with 11 bases between them. Germline V gene data show CDR1 as SGDLS and CDR2 as YYNGEE. The CDR3 runs 16 residues.

This chain links TRBV7-9 with TRBJ2-7; 8 bases are shared with TRBD2. Germline CDR1 and CDR2: SEHNR and FQNEAQ (reference sequence). The CDR3 length is 16 residues. V gave up 5 bases and J gave up 4 bases; unmatched junction bases: 13. The CDR3 region has the DNA TGTGCCAGCAGCCGTTACGTCACGGGACTAGATTACGAGCAGTACTTC. Protein sequence: CASSRYVTGLDYEQYF.

This clone has just one count. V and J are TRBV5-8 and TRBJ2-7, with 9 positions matching TRBD1. Germline V CDR1 and CDR2: SGHTS, YDEGEE. V lost 4 bases to trimming and J lost 5 bases; unmatched junction nucleotides: 4. The length of the CDR3 is 13 residues. The CDR3 DNA reads TGTGCCAGCAGCCAGGGACAGGGAGACGAGCAGTACTTC. This encodes CASSQGQGDEQYF. Full variable domain (outside the CDR3, taken from reference TRBV5-8 and TRBJ2-7): EAGVTQSPTHLIKTRGQQATLRCSPISGHTSVYWYQQALGLGLQFLLWYDEGEERNRGNFPPRFSGRQFPNYSSELNVNALELEDSALYLCASSQGQGDEQYFGPGTRLTVT.

The chain combines TRBV7-7 with TRBJ2-2; D is perhaps TRBD1 (6 bases). V was trimmed by 3 bases and J by 6 bases, leaving 8 bases between them. From germline, CDR1 is SSHAT and CDR2 FNYEAQ (reference sequence). The CDR3 loop spans 13 amino acids. The CDR3 loop reads CASSLAGAGELFF. The CDR3 DNA reads TGTGCCAGCAGCTTGGCAGGGGCCGGGGAGCTGTTTTTT.

The chain carries TRBV29-1 and TRBJ2-7, with 9 bases matching TRBD1. The V and J ends lost 6 bases and 1 base, in that order; junction bases with no gene match: 4. CDR1 is SQVTM and CDR2 is ANQGSEA in the germline V gene. This CDR3 contains 13 residues. The CDR3, as DNA: TGCAGCGTCACCGGGACAGGGTCCTACGAGCAGTACTTC. Protein: CSVTGTGSYEQYF.

The chain carries TRBV2 and TRBJ1-2, with a weak D call TRBD1 (5 bases). Trimming left V 7 bases short and J 6 bases short, with 15 bases between. The CDR3 is made up of 13 amino acids. Germline assignment: CDR1 SNHLY and CDR2 FYNNEI. CDR3: CASIPRQIDGYTF. The CDR3 DNA reads TGTGCCAGCATTCCTCGACAGATAGATGGCTACACCTTC.

The V call is TRBV7-9, the J call TRBJ2-2; the D is unclear. This CDR3 region has 12 residues. Germline V gene data show CDR1 as SEHNR and CDR2 as FQNEAQ (reference sequence). Between the trimmed V and J ends, which lost 5 bases and 11 bases, there was a span of 12 bases. CDR3 in DNA: TGTGCCAGCAGCAATGGTTTCGGTGAGCTGTTTTTT. It translates to CASSNGFGELFF.